These 5 T cell receptor beta chains originate from one sample sequenced in a study of shared clonotypes between healthy human individuals. Method: immunoSEQ multiplex PCR; TCRdb's copy keeps in-frame clones and lacks some. Among some 2 million clones listed, roughly 96% were seen once. The specimen sequenced was naive CD4+ T cells sorted from blood. The subset: CD45RA+ positively selected. The receptors were gathered from a man aged 18 to 29 in good health.

The CDR3 region has the DNA TGTGCCAGCAGCTTAGCGCTATCAACGGGCGGCTACACCTTC. The encoded protein is CASSLALSTGGYTF. J is TRBJ1-2 and V is TRBV7-8; D not resolved. Germline V gene sequence: CDR1 SGHVS, CDR2 FQNEAQ. V dropped 0 bases and J dropped 8 bases, with 13 bases sitting between them. There are 14 residues in the CDR3.

In its sample, this clone was seen once. The rearrangement uses TRBV5-8 and TRBJ2-7; 7 nucleotides agree with TRBD1. Germline loops: CDR1 SGHTS, CDR2 YDEGEE. The J segment lost 4 bases and the V segment lost 2 bases, leaving 6 bases of the junction unmatched. This CDR3 is built from 14 residues. The CDR3 sequence: CASSFPGQIYEQYF. The CDR3 nucleotides read TGTGCCAGCAGCTTCCCGGGACAGATTTACGAGCAGTACTTC. The full variable domain, rest sourced from reference TRBV5-8 and TRBJ2-7, is EAGVTQSPTHLIKTRGQQATLRCSPISGHTSVYWYQQALGLGLQFLLWYDEGEERNRGNFPPRFSGRQFPNYSSELNVNALELEDSALYLCASSFPGQIYEQYFGPGTRLTVT.

The V and J genes are TRBV6-1 and TRBJ2-1; TRBD2 agrees at 7 bases. Germline-derived CDR1 and CDR2 are MNHNS and SASEGT. The CDR3 has 16 residues. V shed 4 bases, J shed 4 bases, and the junction held 10 bases outside the gene matches. As DNA, the CDR3 is TGTGCCAGCAGTGCCCGCCTAGCGGAAGTGTACAATGAGCAGTTCTTC. Its protein product is CASSARLAEVYNEQFF.

The rearrangement links TRBV2 to TRBJ1-2; D possibly corresponds to TRBD1 (5 bases). The ends were cut back, 7 bases at V and 11 bases at J, with 14 bases in the middle. Per the germline V gene, CDR1 is SNHLY and CDR2 is FYNNEI. The CDR3 is made up of 11 amino acids. The CDR3 loop reads CASNERGVYTF. CDR3 nucleotide sequence: TGTGCCAGCAATGAGAGAGGGGTTTACACCTTC. Supplemented by reference TRBV2 and TRBJ1-2, the full variable domain reads EPEVTQTPSHQVTQMGQEVILRCVPISNHLYFYWYRQILGQKVEFLVSFYNNEISEKSEIFDDQFSVERPDGSNFTLKIRSTKLEDSAMYFCASNERGVYTFGSGTRLTVV.

With respect to this clone: The same CDR3 is also encoded by other DNA sequences in this sample. The genes are TRBV7-2 and TRBJ1-1; D is undetermined. The length of the CDR3 is 14 residues. CDR1 is SGHTA and CDR2 is FQGNSA in the germline V gene. Trimming took 2 bases from V and 0 from J, leaving 7 bases between them. This CDR3 reads CASSLSGMNTEAFF. As DNA, the CDR3 is TGTGCCAGCAGCTTATCTGGGATGAACACTGAAGCTTTCTTT.